This T cell receptor beta chain was identified in a study of T cell repertoires in cytomegalovirus infection. Study at large: CMV infection plus the matching HLA type was flagged by public TCR beta signatures.

A word on this clonotype: The antigen remains undetermined.

TCRdb re-called the reads through MiXCR, storing one row per CDR3 protein. The sample lists about 150,000 distinct CDR3 sequences, 23% occurring once. The CDR3 extends over 15 amino acids. V dropped 5 bases and J dropped 8; count of bases not matched to a gene: 11. CDR1 is SGHRS, CDR2 YFSETQ, per germline. Notes on the study in general: Carriers of CMV and the relevant HLA type were discriminated by public TCR beta frequency. CMV-specific HLA-C-restricted TCR beta clonotypes dominated the ex vivo response.

The receptor was derived from a human donor in good health (CMV status not recorded). Some clones in this sample may be carry-over from other donors' samples. The chain carries TRBV5-1 and TRBJ2-1, with 9 positions matching TRBD2. Sequenced input: PBMCs. CDR3 region: CASRGLAGGVDEQFF. CDR3 DNA sequence: TGCGCCAGCAGGGGCCTGGCGGGAGGGGTGGATGAGCAGTTCTTC.